This T cell receptor (beta chain) stems from a study of T-cell reconstitution after alpha-beta-depleted transplantation in children. Study-wide points: In patients about two months after transplant, alpha-beta T cells reportedly arose from several hundred expanded graft clones.

This clonotype came up a few times. Its antigen is currently unknown. A TCRbeta library incorporating unique molecular identifiers was prepared. TCRdb re-called the PCR reads with MiXCR, one entry per CDR3 protein. The repertoire has around 370,000 distinct CDR3 sequences, around 15% of them found once; the top ten carry around 43%. Trimming took off 0 bases at V and 0 bases at J, with 13 bases between the two ends. Per the germline V gene, CDR1 is SGHRS and CDR2 is YFSETQ. The CDR3 totals 16 residues. The sequence derives from a male patient between 2 and 10 years old who had a stem cell transplant for acute lymphoblastic leukemia, so the T cells may come from the graft donor. This chain links TRBV5-1 with TRBJ2-7; D ambiguous. The material was PBMCs, mostly from graft donor cells, obtained 360 days after TCRalphabeta/CD19-depleted stem cell transplant. CDR3 in DNA: TGCGCCAGCAGCTTGGACGGGCAGCAAGGCTCCTACGAGCAGTACTTC. Residues: CASSLDGQQGSYEQYF.